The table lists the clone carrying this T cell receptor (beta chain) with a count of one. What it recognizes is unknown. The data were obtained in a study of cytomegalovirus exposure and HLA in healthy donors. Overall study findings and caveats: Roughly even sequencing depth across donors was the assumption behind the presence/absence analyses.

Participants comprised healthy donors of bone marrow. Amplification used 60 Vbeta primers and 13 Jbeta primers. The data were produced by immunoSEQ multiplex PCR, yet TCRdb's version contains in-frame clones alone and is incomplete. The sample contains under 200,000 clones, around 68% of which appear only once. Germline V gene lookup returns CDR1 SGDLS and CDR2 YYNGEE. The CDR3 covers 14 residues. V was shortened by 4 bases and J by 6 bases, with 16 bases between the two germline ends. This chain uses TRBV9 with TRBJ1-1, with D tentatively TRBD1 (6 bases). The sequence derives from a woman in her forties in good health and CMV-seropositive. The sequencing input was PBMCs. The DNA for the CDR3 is TGTGCCAGCAGCCCCCCGGACAGCCAGGCTGAAGCTTTCTTT. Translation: CASSPPDSQAEAFF.